The 26 T cell receptor beta chains given below trace back to one sample, sequenced in a study of blood T cell repertoires in COVID-19. The data were produced by immunoSEQ multiplex PCR, yet TCRdb's version contains in-frame clones alone and is incomplete. The top ten clones hold 3% to 4.5% of a sample with 150,000 to 200,000 clones, around 87% of them seen once. Material for sequencing was peripheral blood. All receptors derive from a man between 18 and 29 years old with active or convalescent COVID-19.

The chain combines TRBV9 with TRBJ2-1, with 15 bases lining up with TRBD2. Germline values: CDR1 SGDLS, CDR2 YYNGEE. The ends lost 3 bases at V and 6 bases at J; junction bases unmatched: 1. There are 15 residues in the CDR3. The DNA for the CDR3 is TGTGCCAGCAGCGGGACTAGCGGGAGGGTCAATGAGCAGTTCTTC. Its protein product is CASSGTSGRVNEQFF.

The chain combines TRBV14 with TRBJ1-1; a possible D gene is TRBD1 (5 bases). Germline loops: CDR1 SGHDN, CDR2 FVKESK. The CDR3 consists of 15 residues. V lost 0 bases and J lost 1, with 9 bases in between. CDR3 sequence reads: CASSQEGLTNTEAFF. In DNA form, the CDR3 reads TGTGCCAGCAGCCAAGAGGGACTGACGAACACTGAAGCTTTCTTT. The complete variable domain, with remaining parts taken from reference TRBV14 and TRBJ1-1, reads EAGVTQFPSHSVIEKGQTVTLRCDPISGHDNLYWYRRVMGKEIKFLLHFVKESKQDESGMPNNRFLAERTGGTYSTLKVQPAELEDSGVYFCASSQEGLTNTEAFFGQGTRLTVV.

The V call is TRBV11-2, the J call TRBJ2-1, with TRBD2 matching 10 bases. Germline V lookup: CDR1 SGHAT, CDR2 FQNNGV. This CDR3 contains 14 residues. Unmatched junction bases numbered 6, after V lost 7 bases and J lost 6 bases. For the CDR3, the DNA is TGTGCCAGCACCCCGGGACTAGCGCCCAATGAGCAGTTCTTC. This encodes CASTPGLAPNEQFF.

This clone was picked up many times. The chain employs TRBV11-2 and TRBJ1-2; D not resolved. Looked up from germline, CDR1 is SGHAT and CDR2 is FQNNGV. The germline V and J ends were trimmed by 4 bases and 3 bases, with 12 bases remaining between them. This CDR3 region has 14 residues. CDR3 residues: CASSSGIGDYGYTF. The CDR3 nucleotides are TGTGCCAGCAGCTCCGGCATCGGGGACTATGGCTACACCTTC.

V usage is TRBV2 and J usage is TRBJ1-4; 9 bases agree with TRBD1. Germline V CDR1 and CDR2: SNHLY, FYNNEI. The CDR3 is 14 residues long. The J segment lost 5 bases and the V segment lost 6 bases, leaving 4 bases of the junction unmatched. The CDR3 region has the DNA TGTGCCAGCAGACCCGGGACAGGGAATGAAAAACTGTTTTTT. This translates into CASRPGTGNEKLFF. Drawing the rest from reference TRBV2 and TRBJ1-4, the complete variable domain is EPEVTQTPSHQVTQMGQEVILRCVPISNHLYFYWYRQILGQKVEFLVSFYNNEISEKSEIFDDQFSVERPDGSNFTLKIRSTKLEDSAMYFCASRPGTGNEKLFFGSGTQLSVL.

V and J are TRBV14 and TRBJ1-5; unclear D gene. V lost 3 bases and J lost 4, with 4 bases in between. CDR1 is SGHDN, CDR2 FVKESK, per germline. CDR3 length equals 12 residues. This chain's CDR3 is CASSHLNQPQHF. As DNA, the CDR3 is TGTGCCAGCAGCCATCTGAATCAGCCCCAGCATTTT. The variable domain in full, completed from reference TRBV14 and TRBJ1-5, reads EAGVTQFPSHSVIEKGQTVTLRCDPISGHDNLYWYRRVMGKEIKFLLHFVKESKQDESGMPNNRFLAERTGGTYSTLKVQPAELEDSGVYFCASSHLNQPQHFGDGTRLSIL.

The V call is TRBV5-4, the J call TRBJ2-7; 9 bases agree with TRBD1. The CDR3 contains 13 residues. Germline assignment: CDR1 SGHNT and CDR2 YYREEE (reference sequence). V trimming: 10 bases; J trimming: 2 bases; junction bases outside the gene matches: 7. In nucleotides, the CDR3 is TGTGCCGGCTCGGACAGGGGAACCTACGAGCAGTACTTC. This sequence encodes CAGSDRGTYEQYF.

CDR3 loop: CASSPLQGMDTGELFF. CDR3 coding DNA: TGCGCCAGCAGCCCCTTACAGGGGATGGACACCGGGGAGCTGTTTTTT. The chain carries TRBV5-1 and TRBJ2-2, with 7 bases identical to TRBD1. Germline CDR1 is SGHRS and CDR2 is YFSETQ. V lost 4 bases, J lost 3 bases, and 9 bases stayed unmatched. The CDR3 sequence is 16 residues long.

The chain links TRBV19 to TRBJ2-7; 8 bases match TRBD2. Germline lookup yields CDR1 LNHDA and CDR2 SQIVND (reference sequence). The CDR3 consists of 15 residues. Trimming removed 4 bases from V and 7 bases from J; junction bases left unmatched: 12. In DNA, the CDR3 is TGTGCCAGTAGTACTAGGGCGGGAGGTAGTTATGAGCAGTACTTC. It yields the protein CASSTRAGGSYEQYF.

This chain joins TRBV6-5 and TRBJ2-1; no definite D call. This CDR3 contains 14 residues. Germline V gene sequence: CDR1 MNHEY, CDR2 SVGAGI. V was clipped by 7 bases and J by 5 bases, with 15 bases between them. The CDR3 nucleotides read TGTGCCAGCAAAGACTCAGAATATCACAATGAGCAGTTCTTC. Translated: CASKDSEYHNEQFF.

The chain has TRBV2 and TRBJ1-1; 9 bases map to TRBD1. After removal of 7 bases from V and 3 bases from J, the junction contained 15 bases not matched to a gene. CDR3 length equals 17 residues. Germline lookup yields CDR1 SNHLY and CDR2 FYNNEI. The CDR3 DNA reads TGTGCCAGCAATGCCGGGACAGGGTATTATGCGGACACTGAAGCTTTCTTT. This codes for CASNAGTGYYADTEAFF.

A single count supports this clone. The V gene is TRBV11-2, the J gene TRBJ2-3, with D uncertain. The CDR3 sequence is 16 residues long. The V and J ends lost 5 bases and 2 bases respectively, with 17 bases between them. The germline V gene has CDR1 SGHAT and CDR2 FQNNGV. CDR3 amino acids: CASSPSGMAFTDTQYF. CDR3 DNA sequence: TGTGCCAGCAGCCCCTCTGGTATGGCCTTCACAGATACGCAGTATTTT.

V gene TRBV27 combines with J gene TRBJ2-5; D unclear. V lost 2 bases, J lost 2 bases, and 9 bases lay in between. CDR3 size: 14 residues. CDR1 MNHEY and CDR2 SMNVEV come from the germline V gene (reference sequence). The CDR3 here is CASSLSYSQETQYF. As DNA, the CDR3 is TGTGCCAGCAGTTTAAGTTACAGTCAAGAGACCCAGTACTTC.

V and J are TRBV10-1 and TRBJ1-2, with D possibly matching TRBD1 (5 bases). CDR3 length: 12 amino acids. Trimming pared 8 bases from V and 2 bases from J, leaving 9 bases between. CDR1 is WNHNN, CDR2 SYGVQD, per germline (reference sequence). The DNA for the CDR3 is TGCGCCAGCTCCGGGGGAAACTATGGCTACACCTTC. It encodes CASSGGNYGYTF.

Of note for this clone: The sample contains more than one DNA sequence encoding this CDR3. The V call is TRBV9, the J call TRBJ2-1; 9 bases match TRBD2. Per germline, CDR1 SGDLS and CDR2 YYNGEE. Trimming took 2 bases from V and 0 from J; bases not matched to a gene: 0. This CDR3 contains 15 residues. CDR3 amino acids: CASSVSGSSYNEQFF. CDR3 nucleotides: TGTGCCAGCAGCGTTAGCGGGAGCTCCTACAATGAGCAGTTCTTC. Together with reference TRBV9 and TRBJ2-1, the CDR3 gives the full variable domain: DSGVTQTPKHLITATGQRVTLRCSPRSGDLSVYWYQQSLDQGLQFLIQYYNGEERAKGNILERFSAQQFPDLHSELNLSSLELGDSALYFCASSVSGSSYNEQFFGPGTRLTVL.

The chain joins TRBV11-2 to TRBJ2-7; 8 positions agree with TRBD2. This CDR3 has 13 amino acids. Losses at the gene ends were 3 bases for V and 3 bases for J; bases not matched to a gene: 1. Looked up from germline, CDR1 is SGHAT and CDR2 is FQNNGV. CDR3 sequence (DNA): TGTGCCAGCAGCTTCGGGACTAGCTACGAGCAGTACGTC. Its protein product is CASSFGTSYEQYV.

The chain has TRBV27 and TRBJ2-7; TRBD1 matches 7 bases. This CDR3 contains 13 residues. CDR1 is MNHEY and CDR2 is SMNVEV in the germline V gene (reference sequence). The V and J ends lost 8 bases and 3 bases, in that order; junction bases with no gene match: 7. The CDR3 DNA sequence: TGTGCCAGCCAGGACAGGTACCTCTACGAGCAGTACTTC. Encoded protein: CASQDRYLYEQYF.

The chain recombines TRBV11-2 with TRBJ2-5; tentative D call: TRBD2 (5 bases). CDR1 is SGHAT, CDR2 FQNNGV, per germline. The V end lost 5 bases, the J end lost 5 bases, and 9 bases lay between the germline ends. This CDR3 region has 12 residues. CDR3 bases: TGTGCCAGCAGCCCCCAGCGGGAGACCCAGTACTTC. Protein: CASSPQRETQYF.

V usage is TRBV7-6 and J usage is TRBJ2-7; D possibly corresponds to TRBD2 (7 bases). V was clipped by 2 bases and J by 6 bases, with 17 bases between them. Germline CDR1 SGHVS, CDR2 FNYEAQ. The CDR3 is made up of 15 amino acids. As DNA, the CDR3 is TGTGCCAGCAGCTTAAAGGGGGAGGGCCTTCTCGAGCAGTACTTC. Residues: CASSLKGEGLLEQYF.

The chain combines TRBV27 with TRBJ2-7; 7 bases are shared with TRBD2. The CDR3 length is 19 residues. Germline V lookup: CDR1 MNHEY, CDR2 SMNVEV (reference sequence). J was trimmed by 3 bases and V by 2 bases; bases with no gene match: 19. The CDR3 is CASSLMVAVGGSRNYEQYF. CDR3 nucleotide sequence: TGTGCCAGCAGTTTAATGGTAGCGGTGGGCGGGAGTAGGAACTACGAGCAGTACTTC.

The chain carries TRBV7-9 and TRBJ1-2; D not certain. Looked up from germline, CDR1 is SEHNR and CDR2 is FQNEAQ (reference sequence). Trimming left V 1 base short and J 3 bases short, with 18 bases between. The CDR3 is made up of 17 amino acids. The chain's CDR3 is CASSLGFVGRLDYGYTF. The DNA of the CDR3 is TGTGCCAGCAGCTTAGGGTTCGTAGGCAGGTTGGACTATGGCTACACCTTC. Supplemented by reference TRBV7-9 and TRBJ1-2, the full variable domain reads DTGVSQNPRHKITKRGQNVTFRCDPISEHNRLYWYRQTLGQGPEFLTYFQNEAQLEKSRLLSDRFSAERPKGSFSTLEIQRTEQGDSAMYLCASSLGFVGRLDYGYTFGSGTRLTVV.

V gene TRBV20-1 combines with J gene TRBJ1-2; D is undetermined. Germline lookup yields CDR1 DFQATT and CDR2 SNEGSKA (reference sequence). V lost 2 bases and J lost 1, with 2 bases in between. The length of the CDR3 is 11 residues. CDR3 sequence reads: CSARHNYGYTF. The CDR3 DNA is TGCAGTGCTAGACATAACTATGGCTACACCTTC.

The rearrangement joins TRBV30 to TRBJ2-7; D ambiguous. From germline, CDR1 is GTSNPN and CDR2 SVGIG (reference sequence). Trimming removed 1 base from V and 0 bases from J, with 7 bases in between. CDR3 length equals 13 residues. The CDR3 sequence: CAWSDSHSYEQYF. The CDR3 nucleotides read TGTGCCTGGAGTGACAGTCACTCCTACGAGCAGTACTTC.

In DNA form, the CDR3 reads TGTGCCACAATGAAACAGGGCGGCAATCAGCCCCAGCATTTT. Translating it yields CATMKQGGNQPQHF. V is TRBV15 and J is TRBJ1-5; D is possibly TRBD1 (6 bases). Germline V gene data show CDR1 as LNHNV and CDR2 as YYDKDF (reference sequence). V lost 9 bases and J 2 bases, leaving 14 bases between the germline ends. This CDR3 has 14 residues.

V usage is TRBV6-5 and J usage is TRBJ2-2; TRBD2 agrees at 7 bases. V lost 2 bases to trimming and J lost 4 bases; unmatched junction nucleotides: 4. The CDR3 covers 15 residues. Per the germline V gene, CDR1 is MNHEY and CDR2 is SVGAGI. CDR3 protein: CASSYAGEGTGELFF. CDR3 bases: TGTGCCAGCAGTTACGCGGGAGAAGGCACCGGGGAGCTGTTTTTT.

J is TRBJ2-1 and V is TRBV11-2; D is possibly TRBD2 (6 bases). The V end lost 8 bases, the J end lost 0 bases, and 11 bases lay between the germline ends. The CDR3 covers 14 residues. Germline values: CDR1 SGHAT, CDR2 FQNNGV. The CDR3 is CASGRLDSYNEQFF. The DNA for the CDR3 is TGTGCCAGCGGACGACTAGACTCCTACAATGAGCAGTTCTTC.